The 27 T cell receptor beta chains presented below share a single source sample, sequenced in a study of cytomegalovirus exposure and HLA in healthy donors. Data came from immunoSEQ multiplex PCR; TCRdb stores just in-frame clones and leaves some out. The table has 90,000 to 130,000 clones, roughly 87% seen once. The sequenced sample was PBMCs. The source of these receptors is a woman between 18 and 29 years old in good health and CMV-seronegative.

The chain joins TRBV6-4 to TRBJ2-2, with 10 bases that match TRBD1. Unmatched junction bases numbered 9, after V lost 3 bases and J lost 8 bases. The V gene's germline CDR1 is MRHNA and CDR2 SNTAGT. This CDR3 has 16 residues. This CDR3 is CASSETGTGASGELFF. In DNA, the CDR3 is TGTGCCAGCAGTGAAACTGGGACAGGGGCATCGGGGGAGCTGTTTTTT.

The CDR3 DNA is TGTGCCTGGAGTGTAAAGAGGGGGGGGCACTTCACAGATACGCAGTATTTT. This sequence encodes CAWSVKRGGHFTDTQYF. The chain combines TRBV30 with TRBJ2-3; tentative D call: TRBD2 (7 bases). The CDR3 is 17 amino acids. The germline V and J ends were trimmed by 0 bases and 2 bases, with 18 bases remaining between them. Germline CDR1 GTSNPN, CDR2 SVGIG (reference sequence).

This clone came up once. V gene TRBV15 combines with J gene TRBJ1-3; no clear D. V lost 3 bases, J lost 4 bases, and 13 bases lay in between. Germline V gives CDR1 LNHNV, CDR2 YYDKDF (reference sequence). The CDR3 length is 15 residues. The CDR3 loop reads CATSRAYTEGNTIYF. The CDR3 region has the DNA TGTGCCACCAGCAGGGCTTATACAGAAGGAAACACCATATATTTT.

V gene TRBV28 combines with J gene TRBJ1-2, with 9 positions matching TRBD1. V gave up 8 bases and J gave up 8 bases; unmatched junction bases: 27. CDR3 length: 19 residues. The germline CDR1 and CDR2 sequences are MDHEN and SYDVKM. CDR3 nucleotide sequence: TGTGCCAGCCAATTATCTAGGGGACAGGGAAGTACCTTTTACGAGGGCTACACCTTC. Translation gives CASQLSRGQGSTFYEGYTF.

This sequence joins TRBV18 and TRBJ1-2; D gene unclear. Trimming stripped 5 bases from V and 6 bases from J, with 16 bases between. There are 14 residues in the CDR3. Germline V lookup: CDR1 KGHSH, CDR2 LQKENI. The chain's CDR3 is CASSADGFSDGYTF. In nucleotides, the CDR3 is TGTGCCAGCTCAGCGGACGGATTTAGCGATGGCTACACCTTC.

This CDR3 reads CASSWRLADTQYF. The CDR3 nucleotides read TGTGCCAGCAGTTGGAGGCTTGCAGATACGCAGTATTTT. The chain recombines TRBV27 with TRBJ2-3; D possibly corresponds to TRBD2 (5 bases). The ends were cut back, 4 bases at V and 4 bases at J, with 9 bases in the middle. The CDR3 loop spans 13 amino acids. Per germline, CDR1 MNHEY and CDR2 SMNVEV (reference sequence).

This chain uses TRBV5-1 with TRBJ1-1; D not resolved. CDR1 is SGHRS and CDR2 is YFSETQ in the germline V gene. Trimming stripped 2 bases from V and 3 bases from J, with 8 bases between. The CDR3 contains 13 residues. The CDR3 sequence is CASSFGGHTEAFF. DNA for the CDR3: TGCGCCAGCAGCTTCGGAGGGCACACTGAAGCTTTCTTT.

The rearrangement links TRBV7-9 to TRBJ2-6, with 7 nucleotides matching TRBD2. The CDR3 is made up of 19 amino acids. Per germline, CDR1 SEHNR and CDR2 FQNEAQ (reference sequence). V was clipped by 5 bases and J by 3 bases; unmatched bases: 16. Here the CDR3 reads CASSPSSGGEGFGANVLTF. CDR3 nucleotide sequence: TGTGCCAGCAGCCCCTCCAGCGGAGGGGAGGGTTTTGGGGCCAACGTCCTGACTTTC.

V is TRBV9 and J is TRBJ2-3, with TRBD1 matching 9 bases. Unmatched junction bases numbered 6, after V lost 2 bases and J lost 5 bases. This CDR3 spans 15 amino acids. Germline V gene data show CDR1 as SGDLS and CDR2 as YYNGEE. In nucleotides, the CDR3 is TGTGCCAGCAGCGTGGACAGGGGAGGAGGAGATACGCAGTATTTT. The encoded protein is CASSVDRGGGDTQYF. Drawing the rest from reference TRBV9 and TRBJ2-3, the complete variable domain is DSGVTQTPKHLITATGQRVTLRCSPRSGDLSVYWYQQSLDQGLQFLIQYYNGEERAKGNILERFSAQQFPDLHSELNLSSLELGDSALYFCASSVDRGGGDTQYFGPGTRLTVL.

This rearrangement joins TRBV4-1 to TRBJ1-2, with D uncertain. The germline CDR1 and CDR2 sequences are MGHRA and YSYEKL. Trimming cost V 2 bases and J 0 bases, with 19 bases left between them. CDR3 size: 18 residues. The CDR3 here is CASSQPARGSRANYGYTF. The CDR3, as DNA: TGCGCCAGCAGCCAACCCGCCCGGGGTAGTAGAGCTAACTATGGCTACACCTTC.

The chain uses TRBV28 and TRBJ1-2; D is ambiguous. The CDR3 loop spans 13 amino acids. The V end lost 6 bases, the J end lost 4 bases, and 12 bases lay between the germline ends. CDR1 and CDR2 (germline): MDHEN, SYDVKM. Here the CDR3 reads CASRGVGSYGYTF. The DNA of the CDR3 is TGTGCCAGCAGGGGCGTGGGGAGCTATGGCTACACCTTC.

The chain links TRBV28 to TRBJ1-1; D is possibly TRBD1 (5 bases). The CDR3 sequence is 13 residues long. Trimming left V 7 bases short and J 2 bases short, with 11 bases between. Germline V CDR1 and CDR2: MDHEN, SYDVKM. CDR3 nucleotide sequence: TGTGCCAGCACAGGGTTGTCCAACACTGAAGCTTTCTTT. Translated, it gives CASTGLSNTEAFF.

V usage is TRBV7-3 and J usage is TRBJ2-7; the D gene is possibly TRBD2 (6 bases). Germline V gene data show CDR1 as SGHTA and CDR2 as FQGTGA. The CDR3 extends over 13 amino acids. With 0 bases removed from V and 9 bases from J, the gap between germline ends came to 12 bases. CDR3 amino acids: CASSLTVEGGQYF. The CDR3 coding sequence is TGTGCCAGCAGCTTAACGGTGGAGGGAGGGCAGTACTTC.

The chain is built from TRBV4-2 and TRBJ2-2; 10 bases align to TRBD2. V dropped 4 bases and J dropped 5; count of bases not matched to a gene: 7. The CDR3 is 16 residues long. Germline lookup yields CDR1 LGHNA and CDR2 YNFKEQ. CDR3 protein: CASSRAGGLGTGELFF. CDR3 coding DNA: TGTGCCAGCAGCCGAGCGGGGGGGCTGGGAACCGGGGAGCTGTTTTTT.

The rearrangement links TRBV9 to TRBJ2-4; possible D gene TRBD1, 5 bases. In germline, CDR1 is SGDLS, CDR2 YYNGEE. V was pared by 0 bases and J by 0 bases, with 10 bases between. This CDR3 has 16 residues. Here the CDR3 reads CASSVGVRVAKNIQYF. The CDR3 DNA reads TGTGCCAGCAGCGTAGGGGTCAGGGTAGCCAAAAACATTCAGTACTTC.

V gene TRBV6-1 combines with J gene TRBJ2-6; D perhaps matches TRBD1 (5 bases). The CDR3 is 15 residues long. CDR1 is MNHNS and CDR2 is SASEGT in the germline V gene. The V end was cut by 0 bases, the J end by 3 bases, with 6 bases between. CDR3 coding DNA: TGTGCCAGCAGTGAAGCGCAGGGTGGGGCCAACGTCCTGACTTTC. Its protein product is CASSEAQGGANVLTF.

The V call is TRBV5-1, the J call TRBJ1-2; D is uncertain. With 4 bases removed from V and 2 bases from J, the gap between germline ends came to 12 bases. The germline CDR1 and CDR2 sequences are SGHRS and YFSETQ. CDR3 length: 14 amino acids. This CDR3 is CASSGHNANYGYTF. DNA of the CDR3: TGCGCCAGCAGCGGTCACAACGCAAACTATGGCTACACCTTC.

The V gene is TRBV5-4, the J gene TRBJ1-1; 9 nucleotides match TRBD1. Germline CDR1 reads SGHNT; CDR2 reads YYREEE (reference sequence). J gave up 8 bases and V 0 bases, and 2 bases lay outside the gene matches. The CDR3 length is 13 residues. Written as DNA, the CDR3 is TGTGCCAGCAGCTTGGGGGGGACAGGGGAAGCTTTCTTT. Protein product: CASSLGGTGEAFF.

The chain uses TRBV29-1 and TRBJ2-3, with 8 bases aligning to TRBD2. Germline V CDR1 and CDR2: SQVTM, ANQGSEA. V gave up 4 bases and J gave up 4 bases; unmatched junction bases: 7. CDR3 length: 14 residues. The CDR3 coding sequence is TGCAGCGTTGGATTAAGCGGGAGAGCAGATACGCAGTATTTT. It is translated as CSVGLSGRADTQYF.

The chain uses TRBV27 and TRBJ2-7, with 10 bases aligning to TRBD1. The CDR3 totals 15 residues. V shed 6 bases and J 4 bases; nucleotides not matched to a gene: 9. Germline CDR1 is MNHEY and CDR2 is SMNVEV (reference sequence). For the CDR3, the DNA is TGTGCCAGCAGCTTACGGGGACAGGGGCAGTACGAGCAGTACTTC. Protein product: CASSLRGQGQYEQYF.

This sequence joins TRBV7-2 and TRBJ2-5; 11 positions agree with TRBD2. Germline V gene sequence: CDR1 SGHTA, CDR2 FQGNSA. The CDR3 sequence is 15 residues long. V trimming: 5 bases; J trimming: 5 bases; junction bases outside the gene matches: 7. In nucleotides, the CDR3 is TGTGCCAGCAGCCACCAACTAGCGGGGGTGGAGACCCAGTACTTC. Translated: CASSHQLAGVETQYF.

The chain combines TRBV7-9 with TRBJ2-6, with D tentatively TRBD1 (5 bases). The CDR3 sequence is 18 residues long. The V end lost 4 bases, the J end lost 0 bases, and 16 bases lay between the germline ends. CDR1 is SEHNR and CDR2 is FQNEAQ in the germline V gene (reference sequence). In DNA form, the CDR3 reads TGTGCCAGCAGCTCCCTGGGCAGGGCCGCCTCTGGGGCCAACGTCCTGACTTTC. Translated, it gives CASSSLGRAASGANVLTF.

This chain connects TRBV21-1 to TRBJ2-7; the table's TRBD1 call for D was not verified on the DNA. TRBV21-1 is a pseudogene. The CDR3 consists of 17 residues. The CDR3 bases are TGTGCCAGCAGCAAAGATGGGCGACACCGATGGTCCTACGAGCAGTACTTC. Its protein is CASSKDGRHRWSYEQYF.

This rearrangement joins TRBV13 to TRBJ2-7; D gene uncertain. CDR3 size: 14 residues. V was trimmed by 2 bases and J by 3 bases, leaving 11 bases between them. Germline assignment: CDR1 PRHDT and CDR2 FYEKMQ (reference sequence). CDR3: CASSLFGRIYEQYF. CDR3 nucleotides: TGTGCCAGCAGCTTATTTGGCCGAATCTACGAGCAGTACTTC.

The chain couples TRBV7-6 to TRBJ1-2; TRBD1 agrees at 10 bases. The CDR3 is made up of 16 amino acids. Germline values: CDR1 SGHVS, CDR2 FNYEAQ. The V segment lost 5 bases and the J segment 6 bases; nucleotides outside the gene matches: 12. In DNA, the CDR3 is TGTGCCAGCAGCCCCCGAAAATTGACAGGGGGCGATGGCTACACCTTC. Amino acids: CASSPRKLTGGDGYTF.

The chain has TRBV5-1 and TRBJ1-1; no firm D call. Germline V lookup: CDR1 SGHRS, CDR2 YFSETQ. The CDR3 contains 15 residues. V lost 0 bases and J lost 0, with 9 bases in between. CDR3 DNA sequence: TGCGCCAGCAGCTTGGTAAGTCCTATGAACACTGAAGCTTTCTTT. Translating it yields CASSLVSPMNTEAFF.

The CDR3 here is CASSERTLYSYEQYF. DNA of the CDR3: TGTGCCAGCAGTGAAAGGACACTATACTCCTACGAGCAGTACTTC. J is TRBJ2-7 and V is TRBV6-1; TRBD1 might be the D (5 bases). Germline CDR1 MNHNS, CDR2 SASEGT. The V end lost 2 bases, the J end lost 0 bases, and 11 bases lay between the germline ends. The CDR3 runs 15 residues.